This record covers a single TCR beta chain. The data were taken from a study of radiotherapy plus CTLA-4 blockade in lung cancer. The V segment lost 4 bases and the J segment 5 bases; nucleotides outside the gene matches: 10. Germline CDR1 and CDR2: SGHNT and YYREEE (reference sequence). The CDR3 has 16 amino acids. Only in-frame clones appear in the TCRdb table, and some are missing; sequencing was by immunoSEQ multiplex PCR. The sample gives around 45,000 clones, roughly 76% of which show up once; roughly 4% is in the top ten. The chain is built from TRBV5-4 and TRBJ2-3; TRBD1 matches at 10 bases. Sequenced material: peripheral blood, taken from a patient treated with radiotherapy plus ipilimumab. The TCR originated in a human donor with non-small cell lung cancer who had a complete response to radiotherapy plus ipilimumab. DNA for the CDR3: TGTGCCAGCAGCAGCAAAACCGGGACAGGGGTAGATACGCAGTATTTT. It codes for CASSSKTGTGVDTQYF. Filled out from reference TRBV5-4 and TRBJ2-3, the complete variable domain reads ETGVTQSPTHLIKTRGQQVTLRCSSQSGHNTVSWYQQALGQGPQFIFQYYREEENGRGNFPPRFSGLQFPNYSSELNVNALELDDSALYLCASSSKTGTGVDTQYFGPGTRLTVL.